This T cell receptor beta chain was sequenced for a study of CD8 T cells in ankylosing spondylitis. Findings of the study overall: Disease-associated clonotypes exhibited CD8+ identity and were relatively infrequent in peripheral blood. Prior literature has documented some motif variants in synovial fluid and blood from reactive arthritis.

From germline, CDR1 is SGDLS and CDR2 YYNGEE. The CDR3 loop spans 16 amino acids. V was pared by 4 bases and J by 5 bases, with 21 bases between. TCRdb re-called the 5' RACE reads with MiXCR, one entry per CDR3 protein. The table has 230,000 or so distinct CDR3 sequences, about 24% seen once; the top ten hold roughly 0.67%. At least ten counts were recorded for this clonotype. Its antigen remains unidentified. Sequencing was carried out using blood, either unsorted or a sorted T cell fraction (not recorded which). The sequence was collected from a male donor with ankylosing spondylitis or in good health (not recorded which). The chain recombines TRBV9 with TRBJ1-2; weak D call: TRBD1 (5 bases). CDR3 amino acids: CASSPVGRRGPYGYTF. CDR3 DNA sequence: TGTGCCAGCAGCCCAGTGGGCCGGAGGGGCCCTTATGGCTACACCTTC.